Included here is one TCR beta chain sequence, with context. Its antigen is not known. The repertoire was sequenced with immunoSEQ multiplex PCR; TCRdb's copy has only in-frame clones and lacks some. Of approximately 77,000 clones in the sample, more than 85% were seen once. The source of the sample is a study of brain T cells in children with intractable seizures. Whole-study findings and limits: HCMV serostatus was not known, and viral specificity came from CDR3 similarity only. Pre-surgery blood may have been undersampled, hiding some clones.

Only cases whose brain tissue showed the highest T cell transcript signatures were sequenced. V trimming: 1 base; J trimming: 6 bases; junction bases outside the gene matches: 1. The CDR3 has 14 residues. CDR1 and CDR2 (germline): MNHNS, SASEGT. The sample here was peripheral blood, taken at surgery. The clonotype comes from a boy younger than two with tuberous sclerosis and intractable seizures. This chain links TRBV6-1 with TRBJ2-3; 10 nucleotides agree with TRBD1. This CDR3 reads CASSEGTGGDTQYF. The CDR3 DNA sequence: TGTGCCAGCAGTGAAGGGACAGGGGGGGATACGCAGTATTTT.